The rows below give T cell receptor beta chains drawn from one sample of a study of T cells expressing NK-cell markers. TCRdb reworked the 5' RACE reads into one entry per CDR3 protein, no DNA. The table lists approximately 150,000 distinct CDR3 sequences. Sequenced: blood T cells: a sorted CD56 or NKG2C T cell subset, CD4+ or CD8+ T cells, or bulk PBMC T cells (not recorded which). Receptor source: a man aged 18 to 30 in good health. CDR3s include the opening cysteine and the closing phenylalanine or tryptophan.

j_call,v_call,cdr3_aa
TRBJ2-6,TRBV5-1,CASSPGQLSSGANVLTF
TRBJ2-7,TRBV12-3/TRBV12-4,CASRWEDSYEQYF
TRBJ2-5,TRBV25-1,CASRGSETQYF
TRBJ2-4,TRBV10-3,CATCSGTEDIQYF
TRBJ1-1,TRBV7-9,CASSDAPEAFF
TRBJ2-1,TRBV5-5,CASSLDALAQFF
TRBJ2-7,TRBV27,CASSPSGREGLYEQYF
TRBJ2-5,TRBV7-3,CASSLGVTVQETQYF
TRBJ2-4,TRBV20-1,CSVLPPTGTESFTKNIQYF
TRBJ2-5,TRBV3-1,CASSLRTSGSWVQTQYF